The 10 T cell receptor beta chains below all came from one sample that was sequenced in a study of blood T cell repertoires in COVID-19. Sequencing used immunoSEQ multiplex PCR; TCRdb keeps in-frame clones, though not all of them. Of 95,000 to 150,000 clones in the sample, 85% to 90% were seen once. Sequenced sample: peripheral blood. The origin of the receptors is a woman aged 55-70 years with COVID-19, enrolled during active disease.

The chain has TRBV5-4 and TRBJ1-3; 9 bases align to TRBD1. CDR3 size: 16 residues. V dropped 2 bases and J dropped 4; count of bases not matched to a gene: 7. CDR1 and CDR2 from the germline V gene are SGHNT and YYREEE (reference sequence). CDR3: CASSLQGAISGNTIYF. For the CDR3, the DNA is TGTGCCAGCAGCTTACAGGGGGCGATTTCCGGAAACACCATATATTTT.

The rearrangement joins TRBV29-1 to TRBJ2-5, with 12 positions matching TRBD1. Germline V lookup: CDR1 SQVTM, CDR2 ANQGSEA. J lost 4 bases, V lost 4 bases, and 4 bases had no gene match. The CDR3 is made up of 14 amino acids. Written as DNA, the CDR3 is TGCAGCGTTGGGGACAGGGGGCCGGGAGAGACCCAGTACTTC. It encodes CSVGDRGPGETQYF.

This clone was recorded once. This chain links TRBV18 with TRBJ2-1, with 10 nucleotides matching TRBD2. This CDR3 comprises 15 residues. Trimming removed 5 bases from V and 2 bases from J; junction bases left unmatched: 3. CDR1 KGHSH and CDR2 LQKENI come from the germline V gene. CDR3 loop: CASSSLAGAYNEQFF. In DNA, the CDR3 is TGTGCCAGCTCATCTCTAGCGGGGGCCTACAATGAGCAGTTCTTC.

The rearrangement links TRBV4-3 to TRBJ1-1, with 10 bases identical to TRBD1. CDR1 is LGHNA, CDR2 YSLEER, per germline. The CDR3 extends over 16 amino acids. J was trimmed by 4 bases and V by 1 base; bases with no gene match: 6. CDR3 protein: CASSQAPGQGITEAFF. The CDR3 bases are TGCGCCAGCAGCCAAGCCCCGGGACAGGGGATCACTGAAGCTTTCTTT.

This chain links TRBV7-8 with TRBJ2-4, with 10 bases matching TRBD2. V shed 7 bases, J shed 6 bases, and the junction held 3 bases outside the gene matches. CDR1 SGHVS and CDR2 FQNEAQ come from the germline V gene. This CDR3 is built from 13 residues. The CDR3 DNA is TGTGCCAGCAACAGCGGGGGGGGAAACATTCAGTACTTC. It specifies CASNSGGGNIQYF.

This clone showed up just once. V usage is TRBV6-2 or TRBV6-3 and J usage is TRBJ2-2; D not certain. With 4 bases removed from V and 0 bases from J, the gap between germline ends came to 9 bases. CDR1 MNHEY and CDR2 SVGEGT come from the germline V gene. This CDR3 region has 15 residues. As DNA, the CDR3 is TGTGCCAGCAGTTTGGAGAACGCGAACACCGGGGAGCTGTTTTTT. The encoded protein is CASSLENANTGELFF.

The V call is TRBV5-1, the J call TRBJ1-4; 9 nucleotides align to TRBD1. V trimming: 3 bases; J trimming: 7 bases; junction bases outside the gene matches: 10. CDR1 is SGHRS, CDR2 YFSETQ, per germline. This CDR3 has 16 amino acids. CDR3 protein: CASSSEGTGIAEKLFF. The CDR3 DNA is TGCGCCAGCAGCTCTGAGGGGACAGGGATAGCTGAAAAACTGTTTTTT. Looking up the rest from reference TRBV5-1 and TRBJ1-4 gives the full variable domain: KAGVTQTPRYLIKTRGQQVTLSCSPISGHRSVSWYQQTPGQGLQFLFEYFSETQRNKGNFPGRFSGRQFSNSRSEMNVSTLELGDSALYLCASSSEGTGIAEKLFFGSGTQLSVL.

This clone has just one count. The V and J genes are TRBV3-1 (or the pseudogene TRBV3-2) and TRBJ2-1; D possibly corresponds to TRBD2 (6 bases). Germline values: CDR1 LGHDT, CDR2 YNNKEL (reference sequence). This CDR3 has 15 residues. Trimming took 5 bases from V and 0 from J, leaving 11 bases between them. CDR3 sequence reads: CASSRDLSSYNEQFF. The CDR3 nucleotides read TGTGCCAGCAGCAGGGACTTGAGCTCCTACAATGAGCAGTTCTTC.

This clone is a singleton in its sample. In DNA form, the CDR3 reads TGTGCCAGCAGCTTTCAGGCCGTGAATGAAAAACTGTTTTTT. This sequence encodes CASSFQAVNEKLFF. The rearrangement links TRBV5-6 to TRBJ1-4; D ambiguous. Germline CDR1 is SGHDT and CDR2 is YYEEEE. V lost 2 bases and J 5 bases, leaving 10 bases between the germline ends. This CDR3 comprises 14 residues.

The V and J genes are TRBV27 and TRBJ2-7; D is possibly TRBD2 (6 bases). CDR3 length: 13 amino acids. Germline CDR1 and CDR2: MNHEY and SMNVEV (reference sequence). Trimming pared 4 bases from V and 5 bases from J, leaving 12 bases between. The chain's CDR3 is CASSSTSIHEQYF. In DNA form, the CDR3 reads TGTGCCAGCAGTTCCACTAGCATCCACGAGCAGTACTTC.